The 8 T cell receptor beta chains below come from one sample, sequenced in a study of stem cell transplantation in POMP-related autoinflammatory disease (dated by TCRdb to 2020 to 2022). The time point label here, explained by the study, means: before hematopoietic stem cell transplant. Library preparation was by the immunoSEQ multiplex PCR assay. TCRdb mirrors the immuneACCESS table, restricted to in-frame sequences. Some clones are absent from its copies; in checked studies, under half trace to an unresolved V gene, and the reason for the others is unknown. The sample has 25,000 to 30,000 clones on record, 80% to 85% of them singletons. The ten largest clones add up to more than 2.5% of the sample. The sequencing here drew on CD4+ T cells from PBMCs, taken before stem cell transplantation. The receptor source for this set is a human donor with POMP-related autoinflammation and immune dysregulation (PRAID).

The CDR3 loop reads CASRGTGAGELFF. The DNA for the CDR3 is TGTGCCAGCCGTGGGACAGGGGCCGGGGAGCTGTTTTTT. This chain uses TRBV6-1 with TRBJ2-2, with TRBD1 identical over 10 bases. Germline V gene sequence: CDR1 MNHNS, CDR2 SASEGT. This CDR3 has 13 residues. Trimming at V came to 8 bases and at J to 6 bases, leaving 3 bases not matched to a gene.

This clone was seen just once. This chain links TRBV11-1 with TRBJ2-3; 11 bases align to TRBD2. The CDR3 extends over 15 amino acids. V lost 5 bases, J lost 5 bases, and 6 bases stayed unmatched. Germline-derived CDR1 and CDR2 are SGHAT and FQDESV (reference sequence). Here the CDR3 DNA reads TGTGCCAGCAGCCAGACTAGCGGGGAGGTAGATACGCAGTATTTT. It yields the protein CASSQTSGEVDTQYF.

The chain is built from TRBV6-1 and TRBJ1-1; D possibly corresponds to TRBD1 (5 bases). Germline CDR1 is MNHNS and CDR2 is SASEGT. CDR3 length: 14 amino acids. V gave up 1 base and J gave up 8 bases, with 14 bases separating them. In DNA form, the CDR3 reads TGTGCCAGCAGTGAAGATTTTATGGGACTCGAAGCTTTCTTT. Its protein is CASSEDFMGLEAFF.

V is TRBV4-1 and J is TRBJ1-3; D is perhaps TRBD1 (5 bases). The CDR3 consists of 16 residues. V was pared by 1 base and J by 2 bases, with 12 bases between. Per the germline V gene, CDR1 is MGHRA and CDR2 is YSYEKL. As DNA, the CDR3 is TGCGCCAGCAGCCAAGGGGCAGGGCACACTGGAAACACCATATATTTT. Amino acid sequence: CASSQGAGHTGNTIYF.

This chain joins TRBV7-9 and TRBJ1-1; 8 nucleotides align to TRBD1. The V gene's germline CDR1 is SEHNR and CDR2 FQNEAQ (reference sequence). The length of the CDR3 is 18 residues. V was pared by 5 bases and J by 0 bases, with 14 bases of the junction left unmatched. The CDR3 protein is CASSPGQGGGALNTEAFF. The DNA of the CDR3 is TGTGCCAGCAGCCCCGGACAGGGCGGAGGGGCGCTGAACACTGAAGCTTTCTTT.

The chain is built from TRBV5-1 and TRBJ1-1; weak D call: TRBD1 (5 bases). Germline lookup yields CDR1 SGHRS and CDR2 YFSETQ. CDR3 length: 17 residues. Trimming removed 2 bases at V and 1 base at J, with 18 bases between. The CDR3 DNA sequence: TGCGCCAGCAGCTTAACGGACAACCCCTTAGGGAACACTGAAGCTTTCTTT. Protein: CASSLTDNPLGNTEAFF.

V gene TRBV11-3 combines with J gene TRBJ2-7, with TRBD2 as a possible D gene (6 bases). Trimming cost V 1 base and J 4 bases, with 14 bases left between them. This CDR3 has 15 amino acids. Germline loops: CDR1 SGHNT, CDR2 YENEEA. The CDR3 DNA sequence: TGTGCCAGCAGCTTAGCCCCGGGACTGAGTTACGAGCAGTACTTC. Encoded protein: CASSLAPGLSYEQYF.

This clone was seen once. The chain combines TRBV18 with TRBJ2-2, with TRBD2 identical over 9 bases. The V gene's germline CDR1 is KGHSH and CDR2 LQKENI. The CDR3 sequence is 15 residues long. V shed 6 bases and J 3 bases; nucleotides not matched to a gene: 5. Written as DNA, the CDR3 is TGTGCCAGCTCGCCGGGACTAGCTTACACCGGGGAGCTGTTTTTT. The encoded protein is CASSPGLAYTGELFF.